Following are 8 T cell receptor beta chains from one sample sequenced in a study of CD8+ T cells in alopecia areata (dated by TCRdb to 2016 to 2018). The library was produced with the immunoSEQ multiplex PCR assay. RNA was extracted from all samples and reverse transcribed into cDNA, which served as template for TCR sequencing. The immuneACCESS repertoire file appears here via TCRdb, limited to in-frame rearrangements. These files lack a portion of the clones; in checked studies, under half of the deficit traces to unresolved V genes, and the cause of the others is not known. This sample gives approximately 89,000 clones in total; roughly 51% of them show up just once. In total, the top ten clones hold under 6.5% of the sample. What was sequenced was NKG2D-high CD8+ T cells sorted from blood. The intended sense of this specimen's cell subset or site label: sorted CD8+ NKG2D-high blood T cells. The receptors were sampled from a human donor with alopecia areata.

This clone was detected a few times. The chain employs TRBV28 and TRBJ2-1, with D maybe TRBD1 (5 bases). The germline V and J ends were trimmed by 7 bases and 0 bases, with 10 bases remaining between them. CDR1 is MDHEN, CDR2 SYDVKM, per germline. The CDR3 extends over 14 amino acids. CDR3: CASNLDSSYNEQFF. The CDR3 region has the DNA TGTGCCAGCAATCTTGACAGCTCCTACAATGAGCAGTTCTTC.

The chain carries TRBV7-9 and TRBJ1-4, with D hard to call. The CDR3 has 13 amino acids. V dropped 3 bases and J dropped 6 bases, with 8 bases sitting between them. Germline V gene sequence: CDR1 SEHNR, CDR2 FQNEAQ (reference sequence). The CDR3 sequence is CASSFYGDEKLFF. The CDR3 region has the DNA TGTGCCAGCAGCTTTTATGGGGATGAAAAACTGTTTTTT.

J is TRBJ2-1 and V is TRBV4-1, with D unresolved. CDR1 and CDR2 from the germline V gene are MGHRA and YSYEKL. V lost 0 bases and J lost 6, with 6 bases in between. The CDR3 is 13 amino acids. This chain's CDR3 is CASSQDLVNEQFF. CDR3 bases: TGCGCCAGCAGCCAAGATCTTGTCAATGAGCAGTTCTTC.

This chain joins TRBV27 and TRBJ2-1; D ambiguous. Between the trimmed V and J ends, which lost 6 bases and 8 bases, there was a span of 8 bases. CDR3 length: 11 residues. Germline CDR1 and CDR2: MNHEY and SMNVEV (reference sequence). The CDR3 spells CASSRLDEQFF. The CDR3 nucleotides are TGTGCCAGCAGCCGACTGGATGAGCAGTTCTTC.

This rearrangement joins TRBV29-1 to TRBJ2-3; 8 positions agree with TRBD2. The V segment lost 2 bases and the J segment 2 bases; nucleotides outside the gene matches: 6. This CDR3 comprises 15 residues. The germline gives CDR1 SQVTM, CDR2 ANQGSEA. CDR3 bases: TGCAGCGTTGAAAAAGCGGGGGCCAACACAGATACGCAGTATTTT. Translating gives CSVEKAGANTDTQYF.

For this clone: Other DNA sequences in this sample translate to the same CDR3. The J gene is TRBJ1-3, the V gene TRBV29-1; D ambiguous. The length of the CDR3 is 16 residues. With 1 base removed from V and 1 base from J, the gap between germline ends came to 14 bases. Looked up from germline, CDR1 is SQVTM and CDR2 is ANQGSEA. CDR3 in amino acids: CSVEGYSKNSGNTIYF. CDR3 DNA: TGCAGCGTTGAAGGCTACAGCAAGAATTCTGGAAACACCATATATTTT.

The CDR3 nucleotides read TGTGCCAGCAGCGTAGGGACTTTAGCGGGAGGTCGGGAGACCCAGTACTTC. It yields the protein CASSVGTLAGGRETQYF. The chain has TRBV9 and TRBJ2-5; 10 nucleotides match TRBD2. Trimming removed 0 bases from V and 5 bases from J; junction bases left unmatched: 10. In germline, CDR1 is SGDLS, CDR2 YYNGEE. The CDR3 loop spans 17 amino acids.

The V and J genes are TRBV28 and TRBJ2-5; 10 nucleotides agree with TRBD2. The CDR3 extends over 17 amino acids. CDR1 MDHEN and CDR2 SYDVKM come from the germline V gene. V was pared by 2 bases and J by 5 bases, with 11 bases of the junction left unmatched. The CDR3 region is CASSLGIAGGLLETQYF. DNA for the CDR3: TGTGCCAGCAGTTTAGGAATAGCGGGGGGCCTTCTTGAGACCCAGTACTTC.